Presented here are 9 T cell receptor beta chains from one specimen sequenced in a study. TCRdb reprocessed the 5' RACE reads via MiXCR and lists one record per CDR3 protein. The sample shows about 54,000 distinct CDR3 sequences, under 20% of them seen only once. The material sequenced was naive CD4+ T cells sorted from blood. Indicated subset: naive CD4+ T cells, CD4+CD45RA+CD25-. The receptors here all came from a female donor with breast cancer.

This rearrangement joins TRBV5-1 to TRBJ2-3; D is possibly TRBD2 (6 bases). This CDR3 has 15 amino acids. Trimming pared 0 bases from V and 5 bases from J, leaving 13 bases between. Germline loops: CDR1 SGHRS, CDR2 YFSETQ. CDR3 nucleotides: TGCGCCAGCAGCTTGGAAGGCGGGACGATAGATACGCAGTATTTT. It yields the protein CASSLEGGTIDTQYF.

This clonotype was counted only a few times. The chain recombines TRBV5-1 with TRBJ2-7, with D maybe TRBD1 (6 bases). Trimming shortened V by 4 bases and J by 2 bases, and 16 bases separated the two germline ends. The germline gives CDR1 SGHRS, CDR2 YFSETQ. The CDR3 is 15 amino acids. This CDR3 is CASSQRTEGTYEQYF. CDR3 sequence (DNA): TGCGCCAGCAGCCAGAGGACAGAAGGGACCTACGAGCAGTACTTC.

This clonotype was seen more than once but under ten times. The rearrangement joins TRBV7-2 to TRBJ1-3; no reliable D call. The CDR3 consists of 14 residues. Germline CDR1 and CDR2: SGHTA and FQGNSA. The ends were cut back, 5 bases at V and 0 bases at J, with 8 bases in the middle. CDR3 region: CASSPYASGNTIYF. In DNA, the CDR3 is TGTGCCAGCAGCCCCTACGCCTCTGGAAACACCATATATTTT. The variable domain in full, with the rest retrieved from reference TRBV7-2 and TRBJ1-3, is GAGVSQSPSNKVTEKGKDVELRCDPISGHTALYWYRQSLGQGLEFLIYFQGNSAPDKSGLPSDRFSAERTGGSVSTLTIQRTQQEDSAVYLCASSPYASGNTIYFGEGSWLTVV.

This clonotype was observed a few times. The chain combines TRBV20-1 with TRBJ2-1; 7 bases are a match to TRBD1. Losses at the gene ends were 3 bases for V and 7 bases for J; bases not matched to a gene: 9. Germline V gene data show CDR1 as DFQATT and CDR2 as SNEGSKA (reference sequence). CDR3 size: 14 residues. Written as DNA, the CDR3 is TGCAGTGCTAGCCGGGACAGCCACTTTAATGAGCAGTTCTTC. Translation gives CSASRDSHFNEQFF.

This clonotype was observed a few times. The V call is TRBV24-1, the J call TRBJ2-7, with D uncertain. Deletions cut 2 bases from V and 3 bases from J, with 1 base between. This CDR3 is 11 amino acids long. Germline assignment: CDR1 KGHDR and CDR2 SFDVKD. CDR3 DNA sequence: TGTGCCACCAGTGATTACTACGAGCAGTACTTC. Encoded protein: CATSDYYEQYF.

V and J are TRBV7-2 and TRBJ2-6, with D perhaps matching TRBD1 or TRBD2 (5 bases each). Germline V gene lookup returns CDR1 SGHTA and CDR2 FQGNSA. Trimming shortened V by 0 bases and J by 0 bases, and 12 bases separated the two germline ends. The CDR3 runs 18 residues. This CDR3 reads CASSLAWGLSSGANVLTF. CDR3 DNA: TGTGCCAGCAGCTTAGCCTGGGGGTTAAGCTCTGGGGCCAACGTCCTGACTTTC.

This chain uses TRBV5-1 with TRBJ1-1; possibly TRBD1 for D (5 bases). The germline V gene has CDR1 SGHRS and CDR2 YFSETQ. Trimming removed 6 bases at V and 3 bases at J, with 9 bases between. This CDR3 is built from 12 residues. The CDR3 loop reads CASKGLDTEAFF. Here the CDR3 DNA reads TGCGCCAGCAAGGGGTTGGACACTGAAGCTTTCTTT.

This clonotype showed up many times. The chain has TRBV20-1 and TRBJ1-3; D gene uncertain. This CDR3 contains 13 residues. Per germline, CDR1 DFQATT and CDR2 SNEGSKA (reference sequence). V lost 2 bases to trimming and J lost 0 bases, with 5 bases between them. Here the CDR3 reads CSARRNSGNTIYF. CDR3 bases: TGCAGTGCTAGAAGGAACTCTGGAAACACCATATATTTT.

This clonotype was seen a handful of times. This chain uses TRBV15 with TRBJ2-4, with a possible D match to TRBD1 (7 bases). This CDR3 region has 15 residues. The germline V gene encodes CDR1 LNHNV and CDR2 YYDKDF (reference sequence). V lost 5 bases and J 0 bases, leaving 11 bases between the germline ends. The CDR3 region is CATSAGGLAKNIQYF. CDR3 coding DNA: TGTGCCACCAGCGCAGGGGGGCTAGCCAAAAACATTCAGTACTTC.